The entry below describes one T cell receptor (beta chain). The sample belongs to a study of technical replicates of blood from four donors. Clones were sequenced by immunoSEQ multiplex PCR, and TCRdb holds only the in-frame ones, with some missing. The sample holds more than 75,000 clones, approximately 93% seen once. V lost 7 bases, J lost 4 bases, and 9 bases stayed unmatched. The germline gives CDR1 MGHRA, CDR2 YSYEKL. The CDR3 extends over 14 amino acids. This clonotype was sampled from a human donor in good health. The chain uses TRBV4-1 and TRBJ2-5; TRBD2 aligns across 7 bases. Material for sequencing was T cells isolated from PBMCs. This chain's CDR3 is CASTLNRGVETQYF. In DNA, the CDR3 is TGCGCCAGCACCCTCAACCGGGGGGTAGAGACCCAGTACTTC.